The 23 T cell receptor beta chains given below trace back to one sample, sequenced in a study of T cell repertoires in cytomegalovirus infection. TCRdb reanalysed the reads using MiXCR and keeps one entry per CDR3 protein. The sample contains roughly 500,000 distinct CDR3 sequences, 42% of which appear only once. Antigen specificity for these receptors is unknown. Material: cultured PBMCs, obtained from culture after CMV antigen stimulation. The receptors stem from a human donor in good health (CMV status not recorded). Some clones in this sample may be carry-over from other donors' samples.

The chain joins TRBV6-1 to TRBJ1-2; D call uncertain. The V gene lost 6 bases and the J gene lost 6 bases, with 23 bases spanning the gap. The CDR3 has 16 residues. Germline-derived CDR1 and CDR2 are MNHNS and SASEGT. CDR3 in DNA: TGTGCCAGCAGCCCCCCATCGGGTTTCGCTGAACATGGCTACACCTTC. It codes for CASSPPSGFAEHGYTF.

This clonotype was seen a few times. The CDR3, as DNA: TGTGCCACCAGCAGACTAGTAACTGAGCAGTTCTTC. Translating it yields CATSRLVTEQFF. The rearrangement joins TRBV15 to TRBJ2-1, with no clear D. Trimming shortened V by 2 bases and J by 9 bases, and 8 bases separated the two germline ends. The CDR3 totals 12 residues. CDR1 and CDR2 from the germline V gene are LNHNV and YYDKDF (reference sequence).

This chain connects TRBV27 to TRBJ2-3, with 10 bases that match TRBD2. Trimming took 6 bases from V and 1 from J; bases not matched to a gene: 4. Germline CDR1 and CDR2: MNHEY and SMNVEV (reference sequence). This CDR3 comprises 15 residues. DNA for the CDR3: TGTGCCAGCAGGATAGGACTAGCGGGCACAGATACGCAGTATTTT. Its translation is CASRIGLAGTDTQYF.

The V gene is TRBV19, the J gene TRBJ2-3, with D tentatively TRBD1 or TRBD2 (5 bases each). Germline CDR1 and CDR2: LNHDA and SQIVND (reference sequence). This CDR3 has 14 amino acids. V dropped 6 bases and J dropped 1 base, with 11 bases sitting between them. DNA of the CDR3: TGTGCCAGTAGGTCGGGGACCGGCACAGATACGCAGTATTTT. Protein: CASRSGTGTDTQYF.

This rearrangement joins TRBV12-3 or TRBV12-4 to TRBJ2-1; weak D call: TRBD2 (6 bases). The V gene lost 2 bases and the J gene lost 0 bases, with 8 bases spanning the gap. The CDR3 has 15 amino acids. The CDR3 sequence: CASSLHGSSYNEQFF. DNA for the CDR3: TGTGCCAGCAGTTTACACGGGAGCTCCTACAATGAGCAGTTCTTC.

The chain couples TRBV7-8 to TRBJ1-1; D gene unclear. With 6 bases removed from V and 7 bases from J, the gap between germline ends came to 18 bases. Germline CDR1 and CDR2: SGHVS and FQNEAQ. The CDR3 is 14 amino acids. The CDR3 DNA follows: TGTGCCAGCAGAACATATTCTGCCCCGGATGAAGCTTTCTTT. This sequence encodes CASRTYSAPDEAFF. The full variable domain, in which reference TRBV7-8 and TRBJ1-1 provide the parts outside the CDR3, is GAGVSQSPRYKVAKRGQDVALRCDPISGHVSLFWYQQALGQGPEFLTYFQNEAQLDKSGLPSDRFFAERPEGSVSTLKIQRTQQEDSAVYLCASRTYSAPDEAFFGQGTRLTVV.

CDR3 sequence: CASSYSSSEERGYTF. The CDR3 DNA reads TGTGCCAGCAGTTACTCGAGTTCCGAGGAAAGAGGCTACACCTTC. The chain links TRBV6-2 or TRBV6-3 to TRBJ1-2; no clear D. The CDR3 has 15 amino acids. Germline V lookup: CDR1 MNHEY, CDR2 SVGEGT. The V end was cut by 0 bases, the J end by 8 bases, with 16 bases between.

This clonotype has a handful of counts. The chain's CDR3 is CASSLGGGRRGGSPLHF. Written as DNA, the CDR3 is TGTGCCAGCAGTTTAGGTGGAGGAAGGCGGGGAGGTTCACCCCTCCACTTT. The chain carries TRBV28 and TRBJ1-6; D is unresolved. Trimming pared 2 bases from V and 9 bases from J, leaving 20 bases between. The CDR3 totals 17 residues. CDR1 is MDHEN, CDR2 SYDVKM, per germline.

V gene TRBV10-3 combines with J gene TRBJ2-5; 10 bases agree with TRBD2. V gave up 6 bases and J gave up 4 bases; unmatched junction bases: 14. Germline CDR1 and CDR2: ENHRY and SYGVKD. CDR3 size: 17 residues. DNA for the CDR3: TGTGCCATCAGAGGGGCTAGCGGGAGTCGGGTCGCAGAGACCCAGTACTTC. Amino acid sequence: CAIRGASGSRVAETQYF.

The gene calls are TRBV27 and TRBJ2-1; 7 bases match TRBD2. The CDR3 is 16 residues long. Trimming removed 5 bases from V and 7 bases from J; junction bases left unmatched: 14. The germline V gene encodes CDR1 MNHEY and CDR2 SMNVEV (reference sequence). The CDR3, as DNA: TGTGCCAGCAGTCCAAGAGGAGGACTAGTGGGTAATGAGCAGTTCTTC. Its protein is CASSPRGGLVGNEQFF.

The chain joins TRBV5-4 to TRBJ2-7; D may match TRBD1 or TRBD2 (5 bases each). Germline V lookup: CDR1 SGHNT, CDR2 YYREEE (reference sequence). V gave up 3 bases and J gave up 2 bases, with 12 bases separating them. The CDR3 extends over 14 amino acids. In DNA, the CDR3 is TGTGCCAGCAGCTCCCAGCGAGGGGCCTACGAGCAGTACTTC. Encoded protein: CASSSQRGAYEQYF.

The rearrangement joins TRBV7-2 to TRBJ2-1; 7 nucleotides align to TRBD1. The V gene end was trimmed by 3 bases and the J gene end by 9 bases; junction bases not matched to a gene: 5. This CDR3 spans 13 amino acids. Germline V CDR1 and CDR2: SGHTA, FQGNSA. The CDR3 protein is CASSFLRGSEQFF. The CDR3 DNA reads TGTGCCAGCAGCTTCCTCAGGGGGAGTGAGCAGTTCTTC.

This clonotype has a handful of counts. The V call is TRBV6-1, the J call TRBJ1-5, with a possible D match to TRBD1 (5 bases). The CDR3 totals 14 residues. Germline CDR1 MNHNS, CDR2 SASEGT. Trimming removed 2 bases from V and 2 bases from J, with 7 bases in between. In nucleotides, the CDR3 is TGTGCCAGCAGTGAACAGGGACGCAATCAGCCCCAGCATTTT. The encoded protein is CASSEQGRNQPQHF.

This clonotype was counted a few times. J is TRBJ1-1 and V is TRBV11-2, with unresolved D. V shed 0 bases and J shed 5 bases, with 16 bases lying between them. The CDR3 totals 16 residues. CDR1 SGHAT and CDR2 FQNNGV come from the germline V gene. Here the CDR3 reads CASSLDVFGDRTEAFF. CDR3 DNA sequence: TGTGCCAGCAGCTTAGATGTATTCGGAGATCGGACTGAAGCTTTCTTT.

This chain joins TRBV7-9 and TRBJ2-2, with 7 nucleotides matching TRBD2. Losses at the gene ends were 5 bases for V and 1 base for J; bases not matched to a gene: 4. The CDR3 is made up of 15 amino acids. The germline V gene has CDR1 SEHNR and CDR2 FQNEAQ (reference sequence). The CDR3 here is CASSQAGRNTGELFF. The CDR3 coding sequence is TGTGCCAGCAGCCAAGCGGGGAGGAACACCGGGGAGCTGTTTTTT.

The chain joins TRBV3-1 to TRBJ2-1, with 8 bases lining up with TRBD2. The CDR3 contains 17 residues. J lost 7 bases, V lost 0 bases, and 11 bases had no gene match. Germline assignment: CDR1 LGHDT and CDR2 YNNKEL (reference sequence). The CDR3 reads CASSQDLPAGAENEQFF. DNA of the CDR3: TGTGCCAGCAGCCAAGATCTTCCAGCGGGAGCGGAAAATGAGCAGTTCTTC.

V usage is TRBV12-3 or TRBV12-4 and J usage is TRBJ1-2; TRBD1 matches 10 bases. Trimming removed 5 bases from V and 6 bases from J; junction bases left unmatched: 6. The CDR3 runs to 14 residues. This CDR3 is CASSPGQGGDGYTF. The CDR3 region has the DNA TGTGCCAGCAGTCCAGGACAGGGGGGGGATGGCTACACCTTC.

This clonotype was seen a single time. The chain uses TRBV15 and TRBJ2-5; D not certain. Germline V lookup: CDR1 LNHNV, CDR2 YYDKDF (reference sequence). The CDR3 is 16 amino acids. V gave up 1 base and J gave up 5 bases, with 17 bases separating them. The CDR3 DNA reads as TGTGCCACCAGCAGAGCGCTCGTCCTGACACCGGAGACCCAGTACTTC. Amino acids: CATSRALVLTPETQYF.

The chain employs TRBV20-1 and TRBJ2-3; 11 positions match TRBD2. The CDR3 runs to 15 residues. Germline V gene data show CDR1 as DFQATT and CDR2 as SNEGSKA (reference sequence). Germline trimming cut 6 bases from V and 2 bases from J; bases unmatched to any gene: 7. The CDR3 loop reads CSAETSGGPTDTQYF. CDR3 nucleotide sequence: TGCAGTGCAGAAACTAGCGGGGGTCCCACAGATACGCAGTATTTT.

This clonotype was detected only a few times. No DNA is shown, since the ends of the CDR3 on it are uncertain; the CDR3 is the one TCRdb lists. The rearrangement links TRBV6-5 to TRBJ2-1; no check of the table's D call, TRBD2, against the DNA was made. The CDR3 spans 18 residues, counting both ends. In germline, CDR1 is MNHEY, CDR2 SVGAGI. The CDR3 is CASSSSWSGRIYYNEQFF.

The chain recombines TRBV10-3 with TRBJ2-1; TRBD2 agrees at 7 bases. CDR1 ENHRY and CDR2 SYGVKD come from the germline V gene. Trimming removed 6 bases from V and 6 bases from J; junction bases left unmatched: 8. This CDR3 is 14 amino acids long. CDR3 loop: CAIRGGERPNEQFF. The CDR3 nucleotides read TGTGCCATCAGGGGGGGGGAGCGCCCCAATGAGCAGTTCTTC.

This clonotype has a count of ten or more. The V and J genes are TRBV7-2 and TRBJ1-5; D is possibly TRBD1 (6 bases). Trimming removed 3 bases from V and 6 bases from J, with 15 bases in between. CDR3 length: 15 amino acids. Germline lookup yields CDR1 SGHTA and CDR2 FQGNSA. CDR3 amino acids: CASSLNRDALQPQHF. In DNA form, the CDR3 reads TGTGCCAGCAGCTTGAACAGGGACGCCCTTCAGCCCCAGCATTTT.

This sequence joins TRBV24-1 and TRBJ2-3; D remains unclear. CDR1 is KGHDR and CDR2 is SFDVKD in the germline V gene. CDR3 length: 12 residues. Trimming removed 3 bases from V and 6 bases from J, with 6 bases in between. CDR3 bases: TGTGCCACCAGTGATCCCGACGATACGCAGTATTTT. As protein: CATSDPDDTQYF.